These 23 T cell receptor beta chains share one sample of origin, sequenced in a study of regulatory T cells in long-lasting Graves disease. Building the TCR beta libraries relied on iRepertoire HTBI primers, and CDR3 regions underwent Arm-PCR. From the multiplex PCR reads, TCRdb called clonotypes with MiXCR, one entry per CDR3 protein. The sample holds around 420,000 distinct CDR3 sequences, 15% seen once. This sample's time point: newly diagnosed GD, antithyroid drugs for less than 3 months. Preparation of the TCR library used RNA extracted from PBMCs. The sample was also reused in another study, on T cells in Graves' hyperthyroidism and ophthalmopathy.

Sequences were derived from peripheral blood mononuclear cells (PBMCs), sampled at new diagnosis, from a patient treated with antithyroid drugs. These receptor sequences come from a woman between 40 and 55 years old with Graves disease.

The table lists this clonotype with many counts. The V gene is TRBV11-2, the J gene TRBJ2-3, with D possibly matching TRBD1 (5 bases). Per the germline V gene, CDR1 is SGHAT and CDR2 is FQNNGV. There are 17 residues in the CDR3. Trimming removed 1 base from V and 6 bases from J, with 20 bases in between. The CDR3 DNA reads as TGTGCCAGCAGCTTAGTTACAGTCGGGCAGGGATGGGATACGCAGTATTTT. Encoded protein: CASSLVTVGQGWDTQYF.

This clonotype was counted only a few times. This chain joins TRBV19 and TRBJ2-1; possibly TRBD1 or TRBD2 for D (6 bases each). This CDR3 contains 14 residues. Germline-derived CDR1 and CDR2 are LNHDA and SQIVND (reference sequence). Between the trimmed V and J ends, which lost 5 bases and 3 bases, there was a span of 11 bases. The CDR3 DNA reads TGTGCCAGTAGTGAGGGGGGATACTACAATGAGCAGTTCTTC. Its translation is CASSEGGYYNEQFF.

In this sample, this clonotype turned up a few times. V usage is TRBV20-1 and J usage is TRBJ2-7, with TRBD1 as a possible D gene (6 bases). The CDR3 is 13 amino acids. Germline CDR1 DFQATT, CDR2 SNEGSKA (reference sequence). Trimming stripped 4 bases from V and 2 bases from J, with 12 bases between. The CDR3 is CSAIRDIPYEQYF. The CDR3 coding sequence is TGCAGTGCTATCCGGGACATACCCTACGAGCAGTACTTC.

The genes are TRBV20-1 and TRBJ2-1, with 7 bases lining up with TRBD2. The CDR3 loop spans 13 amino acids. V trimming: 3 bases; J trimming: 7 bases; junction bases outside the gene matches: 6. The germline CDR1 and CDR2 sequences are DFQATT and SNEGSKA (reference sequence). The CDR3 DNA is TGCAGTGCTAGTCAGGGACTACTAAATGAGCAGTTCTTC. Encoded protein: CSASQGLLNEQFF.

Only a few counts were recorded for this clonotype. The J gene is TRBJ2-1, the V gene TRBV6-1; 9 nucleotides line up with TRBD2. The CDR3 covers 16 residues. J gave up 9 bases and V 7 bases, and 16 bases lay outside the gene matches. CDR1 is MNHNS and CDR2 is SASEGT in the germline V gene. The CDR3 DNA reads as TGTGCCAGCATGCTAGGGAGGACTAGCGCCTTAGGTGAGCAGTTCTTC. Its protein is CASMLGRTSALGEQFF.

The sample holds many counts of this clonotype. J is TRBJ2-1 and V is TRBV25-1; 11 bases align to TRBD2. Germline V gene data show CDR1 as MGHDK and CDR2 as SYGVNS. The junction had 5 bases not matched to a gene; V was cut back by 1 base and J by 9 bases. This CDR3 is built from 15 residues. The CDR3 DNA is TGTGCCAGCAGTGAATTAGCGGGAGGGCCGGGTGAGCAGTTCTTC. Translating it yields CASSELAGGPGEQFF.

Many counts were recorded for this clonotype. V is TRBV6-1 and J is TRBJ2-5; D uncertain. V lost 6 bases to trimming and J lost 2 bases, with 16 bases between them. Per germline, CDR1 MNHNS and CDR2 SASEGT. The CDR3 covers 15 residues. The CDR3 coding sequence is TGTGCCAGCAGCAGAACAGCGAACCCACAAGAGACCCAGTACTTC. Amino acid sequence: CASSRTANPQETQYF.

This sequence joins TRBV6-1 and TRBJ2-7; D is possibly TRBD1 (6 bases). Per germline, CDR1 MNHNS and CDR2 SASEGT. This CDR3 is built from 15 residues. Trimming left V 5 bases short and J 1 base short, with 15 bases between. The CDR3 region is CASSHRKGESYEQYF. CDR3 DNA: TGTGCCAGCAGTCACCGGAAGGGGGAGTCCTACGAGCAGTACTTC.

This clonotype was recorded a few times. The V and J genes are TRBV3-1 and TRBJ2-3; 9 nucleotides line up with TRBD2. The CDR3 extends over 17 amino acids. J was trimmed by 3 bases and V by 4 bases; bases with no gene match: 11. Germline assignment: CDR1 LGHDT and CDR2 YNNKEL (reference sequence). DNA of the CDR3: TGTGCCAGCAGCCGGAATGGAGCGGGAGGTGGGACAGATACGCAGTATTTT. Protein sequence: CASSRNGAGGGTDTQYF.

The CDR3: CASSPTRPGRNTGELFF. The CDR3 DNA follows: TGTGCCAGCAGCCCAACACGCCCCGGGAGAAACACCGGGGAGCTGTTTTTT. The genes are TRBV11-2 and TRBJ2-2; perhaps TRBD2 as D (6 bases). Per germline, CDR1 SGHAT and CDR2 FQNNGV. The V and J ends lost 5 bases and 2 bases respectively, with 18 bases between them. This CDR3 is built from 17 residues.

This clonotype was counted at least ten times. A much larger clonotype is one base distant, so this may be a read error. This chain joins TRBV6-2 or TRBV6-3 and TRBJ2-7; D remains ambiguous. CDR1 is MNHEY, CDR2 SVGEGT, per germline. The CDR3 spans 11 residues. Trimming took 5 bases from V and 4 from J, leaving 6 bases between them. Here the CDR3 DNA reads TGTGCCAGCAGTGAAAAGTACGAGCAGTACTTC. Amino acid sequence: CASSEKYEQYF.

Many counts were recorded for this clonotype. V is TRBV2 and J is TRBJ2-1; TRBD1 matches 9 bases. The germline gives CDR1 SNHLY, CDR2 FYNNEI. With 5 bases clipped from V and 7 bases from J, the junction kept 6 bases outside the gene matches. CDR3 length equals 14 residues. The CDR3 loop is CASSQDRGWNEQFF. DNA for the CDR3: TGTGCCAGCAGTCAAGACAGGGGGTGGAATGAGCAGTTCTTC.

This clonotype was counted many times. The gene calls are TRBV5-1 and TRBJ2-2, with TRBD1 as a possible D gene (5 bases). The CDR3 is 14 amino acids. V was trimmed by 0 bases and J by 4 bases, leaving 7 bases between them. The germline gives CDR1 SGHRS, CDR2 YFSETQ. As DNA, the CDR3 is TGCGCCAGCAGCTTGGAAGGGGTCACCGGGGAGCTGTTTTTT. Protein product: CASSLEGVTGELFF.

This clonotype has a count of ten or more. This chain uses TRBV7-3 with TRBJ2-2; 8 nucleotides line up with TRBD2. The V segment lost 5 bases and the J segment 3 bases; nucleotides outside the gene matches: 11. The CDR3 loop spans 17 amino acids. CDR1 and CDR2 (germline): SGHTA, FQGTGA. CDR3 in DNA: TGTGCCAGCAGCAAAACCGGGGGGGGGGAAGACACCGGGGAGCTGTTTTTT. It codes for CASSKTGGGEDTGELFF.

This clonotype has at least ten counts. The chain couples TRBV20-1 to TRBJ2-2, with a tentative D call TRBD1 (5 bases). CDR3 size: 12 residues. The germline V and J ends were trimmed by 6 bases and 6 bases, with 11 bases remaining between them. Per the germline V gene, CDR1 is DFQATT and CDR2 is SNEGSKA (reference sequence). The CDR3 region has the DNA TGCAGTGCCACAGAAGGGGCCGGGGAGCTGTTTTTT. This gives the protein CSATEGAGELFF.

This clonotype was recorded at least ten times. The chain carries TRBV28 and TRBJ1-2; D is undetermined. The CDR3 extends over 13 amino acids. Germline V gives CDR1 MDHEN, CDR2 SYDVKM. The V and J ends lost 5 bases and 8 bases respectively, with 15 bases between them. CDR3 nucleotides: TGTGCCAGCAGTGGGCCGGGAATCTACGGCTACACCTTC. Its translation is CASSGPGIYGYTF.

The rearrangement links TRBV4-2 to TRBJ2-7; TRBD2 agrees at 9 bases. The CDR3 runs to 15 residues. The germline V gene has CDR1 LGHNA and CDR2 YNFKEQ. V shed 0 bases and J 4 bases; nucleotides not matched to a gene: 4. DNA of the CDR3: TGTGCCAGCAGCCAAGATTATGGACTAGCGTACGAGCAGTACTTC. This encodes CASSQDYGLAYEQYF.

This clonotype is a singleton in its sample. The chain employs TRBV4-1 and TRBJ2-7, with a possible D match to TRBD2 (5 bases). The V and J ends lost 0 bases and 7 bases respectively, with 13 bases between them. The CDR3 spans 14 residues. CDR1 MGHRA and CDR2 YSYEKL come from the germline V gene. Written as DNA, the CDR3 is TGCGCCAGCAGCCAAGAGGGAGAGCCGGGGGAGCAGTACTTC. This translates into CASSQEGEPGEQYF.

The chain combines TRBV7-2 with TRBJ1-3; no clear D gene. CDR1 is SGHTA and CDR2 is FQGNSA in the germline V gene. V shed 1 base and J shed 2 bases, with 9 bases lying between them. This CDR3 spans 15 amino acids. CDR3 in amino acids: CASSLGVLAGNTIYF. CDR3 coding DNA: TGTGCCAGCAGCTTAGGGGTTTTGGCTGGAAACACCATATATTTT.

At least ten counts were recorded for this clonotype. This chain links TRBV27 with TRBJ1-2; 9 nucleotides align to TRBD1. The CDR3 has 14 amino acids. CDR1 MNHEY and CDR2 SMNVEV come from the germline V gene (reference sequence). The ends lost 0 bases at V and 12 bases at J; junction bases unmatched: 8. CDR3 loop: CASSLSRDRVEHTF. DNA for the CDR3: TGTGCCAGCAGTTTATCGAGGGACAGGGTGGAACACACCTTC.

This clonotype occurred many times. The chain employs TRBV4-2 and TRBJ2-1, with 11 nucleotides matching TRBD2. Losses at the gene ends were 4 bases for V and 5 bases for J; bases not matched to a gene: 7. This CDR3 has 16 residues. CDR1 is LGHNA, CDR2 YNFKEQ, per germline. DNA for the CDR3: TGTGCCAGCAGCCCCCCGGGACTAGCGGCTAACAATGAGCAGTTCTTC. Its protein product is CASSPPGLAANNEQFF.

The chain recombines TRBV29-1 with TRBJ2-7; 8 nucleotides align to TRBD2. The J segment lost 1 base and the V segment lost 6 bases, leaving 5 bases of the junction unmatched. In germline, CDR1 is SQVTM, CDR2 ANQGSEA. The CDR3 has 13 amino acids. The CDR3 nucleotides read TGCAGCGTGACAGCGGGAGTATCCTACGAGCAGTACTTC. Amino acid sequence: CSVTAGVSYEQYF.

This clonotype occurred a few times. The rearrangement joins TRBV7-9 to TRBJ2-1; 7 bases line up with TRBD2. With 2 bases clipped from V and 8 bases from J, the junction kept 12 bases outside the gene matches. This CDR3 contains 16 residues. Germline V gene data show CDR1 as SEHNR and CDR2 as FQNEAQ (reference sequence). CDR3 in amino acids: CASSLLPPVREDEQFF. CDR3 in DNA: TGTGCCAGCAGCTTATTACCCCCAGTCCGGGAGGATGAGCAGTTCTTC. Full variable domain (remainder filled in from reference TRBV7-9 and TRBJ2-1): DTGVSQNPRHKITKRGQNVTFRCDPISEHNRLYWYRQTLGQGPEFLTYFQNEAQLEKSRLLSDRFSAERPKGSFSTLEIQRTEQGDSAMYLCASSLLPPVREDEQFFGPGTRLTVL.